The TCR beta chain under discussion was sequenced for a study of cytomegalovirus exposure and HLA in healthy donors (dated by TCRdb to about 2017). As for the study more broadly: An earlier analysis of approximately 640 of the donors reported 250 to 300 Gb of sequence data and approximately 110 million unique TCR beta sequences from some 180 million T cells. The T cell repertoires of roughly 660 subjects were profiled by immunosequencing and related to cytomegalovirus serostatus. In addition to the first cohort of around 670 subjects, a separate validation cohort of under 150 different subjects was used. About 330 gigabases of sequencing data and around 90 million unique TCR sequences made up an early release that covered approximately 650 HLA-typed donors. HLA typing included class I and class II loci at four-digit resolution. Rather than using new phenotypic data, the later analysis identified candidate immune exposures from TCR beta sequences and from how often those sequences occurred across donors. The number of typed donors differed by locus: about 620-640 for A, B, C, DRB1 and DQB1; approximately 520 for DQA1; 606 for DPA1; and about 450 for DPB1. All discovery cohort repertoires had been generated on a single sequencing platform. On average, 235,054 unique TCR beta nucleotide sequences were sequenced per donor among several hundred genotyped donors of the cohort, with about 19% of those sequences being non-productive. In a later genetic analysis, genome-wide SNP genotypes for about three fifths of the roughly 670 donors were used, and that subset was treated as a discovery cohort. The study aimed to test whether signatures of past pathogen exposure could be identified by cataloging public T cell receptors. Of the roughly 400 genotyped donors, approximately 80% fell in the genetic ancestry cluster associated with self-reported Caucasian donors. Roughly five DR-DQ haplotypes were handled as single units for association and clustering, since linkage in the cohort was strong. To study patterns of TCR occurrence, a later analysis re-analyzed previously published TCR beta repertoires from 666 donors and added high-resolution HLA genotyping. In an earlier analysis of a few hundred of the donors, high-throughput TCR beta sequencing was used to judge whether each TCR beta V gene segment behaved as functional or pseudogenic. To predict cytomegalovirus infection status, the study combined high-throughput TCR immunosequencing, statistical association of individual TCRs with disease status, and machine learning. Donor age, sex, ethnicity and CMV serostatus were compiled together with the repertoire data. Broad study findings and their caveats: In vitro tests confirmed that a few of the cytomegalovirus-associated TCR beta chains recognize cytomegalovirus antigens. Most CMV-associated TCR beta chains appeared to be HLA-restricted in a later analysis, and the HLA associations seemed to be driven largely by CMV exposure. While some public TCRs were present in many individuals, most TCR sequences turned up only very rarely across donors. In a later analysis, several top co-occurrence clusters were reported to appear linked to parvovirus B19, influenza, CMV and Epstein-Barr virus. Linkage disequilibrium might explain the correlated functional status among segregating V segments, but an unknown experimental factor could not be excluded. According to a later genetic analysis, donors in an Asian-associated ancestry cluster had fewer N-insertions in productive TCRs than the roughly 670-donor mean. An earlier analysis of 587 of the donors showed that most TCR beta V segments appeared in productive rearrangements either about 87% or about 30% of the time, which broadly matched IMGT annotations. A later analysis found that HLA-associated TCR beta chains were more clonally expanded and had lower generation probabilities than equally common non-associated chains. A cluster of highly shared sequence variants was judged likely to be a technical artifact of the sequencing pipeline. In a later analysis, over 15,000 TCR beta sequences were associated with specific HLA alleles at a false discovery rate of 0.05. Strong co-occurrence of HLA alleles, especially DR and DQ, made assigning TCR associations to individual alleles difficult. A further reported finding was that TCR beta sequences accurately predicted the HLA-A and HLA-B alleles for most subjects in the first cohort. A later genetic analysis associated a missense DCLRE1C variant with V-gene and J-gene trimming of TCR beta chains, and an independent cohort replicated the association. The cohort was sequenced for TCR beta chains only, and without alpha or paired-chain data the features that could be detected were limited. For the cohort, immune exposure information was limited to CMV serostatus. Roughly uniform sequencing depth across donors was assumed in presence/absence analyses, although this assumption may not hold. The earlier analysis of some 560 of the donors excluded around 17 rarely observed V segments, including chromosome 9 orphons, because counts were too low. Because HLA typing was unavailable for some donors at each locus, only the typed subset was used in association tests. In a later analysis, the rate of TCR association differed among HLA loci, with DRB1 alleles having the most associated TCRs and HLA-C alleles having the fewest. The study gave a list of around 170 TCR beta chains associated with cytomegalovirus. According to the authors, the approach could potentially be generalized to other disease states and immunological phenotypes. The classifier was reported to diagnose cytomegalovirus status with high specificity and sensitivity in both the original and validation cohorts. Because the 87-base-pair reads could not distinguish some IMGT-functional V segments, including TRBV6-2 and TRBV6-3, those segments were excluded.

In total, 600 or so healthy bone marrow donors made up the cohort. All cohort members were sampled while nominally healthy, although unrecorded immune exposures were likely present. The donor tested CMV seropositive, placing the donor among the approximately 290 seropositive members of the cohort. Each donor provided a peripheral blood sample, and peripheral blood mononuclear cells were used for TCR beta sequencing. Genomic DNA extraction from the blood cell samples was performed with the Qiagen DNeasy Blood Extraction Kit. This clone was picked up a small number of times. Its antigen is currently not known. No clone much larger than this one lies a single base away; base qualities are absent. The CDR3 measures 18 amino acids from cysteine to phenylalanine. Of all the DNA, just the CDR3 is kept, 54 bases in frame from base 1. The V end gives up 0 bases and the J end 4 bases, leaving 13 bases in the junction not matched to a gene. Taken from the germline V gene, the CDR1 and CDR2 loops are SGHRS and YFSETQ.

Libraries were constructed by the immunoSEQ multiplex PCR assay. A mixture of 60 forward primers for TCR Vbeta segments and 13 reverse primers for TCR Jbeta segments was used in the multiplex PCR. Amplification of the CDR3 region of rearranged TCR beta genes was performed with a multiplex PCR assay on genomic DNA. Amplified TCR beta libraries were sequenced as 87-base-pair reads on the Illumina HiSeq System. Per the source publication's procedure: Across the 700 or so repertoires, a later analysis counted some 80 million unique TCR beta chains, 9.5 million to 12 million of which were shared by at least two donors. A nearest-neighbor algorithm error-corrected the raw reads and collapsed the reads into unique sequences, merging closely related sequences to remove PCR and sequencing errors. CDR3 sequences were aligned to IMGT reference sequences to assign V, D and J gene segments. For a sequence to be retained, a match of at least six nucleotides was required to both a V gene segment and a J gene segment. Rearrangements were called productive when the CDR3 lacked stop codons and stayed in frame with V and J; all others were non-productive. Following IMGT convention, CDR3 was defined as the stretch from the second conserved V-encoded cysteine up to the conserved J-encoded phenylalanine. The earlier analysis of fewer than 750 of the donors excluded sequences that lacked an unambiguous match to a single V gene segment. An earlier analysis of approximately 590 of the donors classified V segments as functional when productive rearrangements were above 56.7% and as segregating when the standard deviation between donors was above 5%. To diagnose cytomegalovirus status from the catalog of TCR beta chain sequences, a statistical classification framework was built. In a later analysis, V and J genes were assigned by comparing TCR nucleotide sequences against IMGT/GENE-DB human TR gene sequences. Using the TCRdist pipeline, a later analysis assigned CDR3 sequences along with most-parsimonious VDJ recombination scenarios. A later analysis defined each TCR beta chain by its CDR3 amino acid sequence plus V-gene family, and excluded reads lacking a unique V-gene family. In a later analysis, fewer than 650 highly shared, low-generation-probability nucleotide sequences were removed to address suspected cross-contamination and a sequencing artifact. In a later analysis, a clonal expansion index was calculated for each public chain from normalized within-repertoire ranks of inferred template counts. In a later analysis, generation probabilities were computed using a VDJ recombination model fitted to out-of-frame rearrangements, and the results were checked against IGoR. A later analysis scored TCR-TCR, TCR-HLA and TCR-CMV co-occurrence with hypergeometric tests, applying a repertoire-size bias correction to TCR pairs. False discovery rates were estimated in a later analysis by permuting HLA or CMV assignments 20 times. In a later analysis, co-occurring TCRs were grouped using DBSCAN, and TCRdist sequence similarity was added for clustering within HLA-allele-positive subsets. Repertoires with fewer than 30,000 or more than 120,000 public chains were left out of co-occurrence clustering, as were about 5 repertoires with anomalous nucleotide sharing. Sourced from immuneACCESS, this table was stored by TCRdb with only in-frame sequences that have V and J called. A share of the clones is absent; for the studies checked, an unresolved V gene accounts for under half, and the remainder has no known explanation. The DNA was the basis for D and trimming; V, J and clone size are from that table. This sample holds about 120,000 clones; about three fifths were observed only once. The ten largest clones capture about 8.3% of the sample.

The origin of this receptor is a woman between 35 and 50 years old in good health and CMV-seropositive. Sequenced sample: PBMCs. Rearrangement joined TRBV5-1 to TRBJ1-2, and 9 junction bases match TRBD1. In nucleotides, the sequence is TGCGCCAGCAGCTTGGAATCTCCGGGACAGGGTTTTCTCTATGGCTACACCTTC. The encoded protein is CASSLESPGQGFLYGYTF.